The clone carrying this TCR beta chain was observed at least ten times. Antigen: not known. This CDR3 region has 16 residues. V lost 4 bases, J lost 1 base, and 7 bases stayed unmatched. Germline-derived CDR1 and CDR2 are SGHDN and FVKESK. There were TCR beta CDR3 regions amplified from RNA transcripts. First-round RT-PCR targeting the TCR CDR3 was performed with the HTBI primer set. TCRdb redid the calling of the multiplex PCR reads with MiXCR, one entry per CDR3 protein. Of a few hundred thousand distinct CDR3 sequences in the sample, about 18% were seen once. This record comes from a study of T cells in Graves' hyperthyroidism and ophthalmopathy. Study-wide points: Among thyroid clonotypes expanded above 0.001, most also appeared in blood.

Sample: blood. The chain has TRBV14 and TRBJ1-1; 9 nucleotides agree with TRBD1. The clonotype was recovered from a man between 18 and 35 years old with Graves' ophthalmopathy. CDR3: CASSPLSTGGNTEAFF. CDR3 sequence (DNA): TGTGCCAGCAGCCCCCTCTCGACAGGGGGGAACACTGAAGCTTTCTTT.